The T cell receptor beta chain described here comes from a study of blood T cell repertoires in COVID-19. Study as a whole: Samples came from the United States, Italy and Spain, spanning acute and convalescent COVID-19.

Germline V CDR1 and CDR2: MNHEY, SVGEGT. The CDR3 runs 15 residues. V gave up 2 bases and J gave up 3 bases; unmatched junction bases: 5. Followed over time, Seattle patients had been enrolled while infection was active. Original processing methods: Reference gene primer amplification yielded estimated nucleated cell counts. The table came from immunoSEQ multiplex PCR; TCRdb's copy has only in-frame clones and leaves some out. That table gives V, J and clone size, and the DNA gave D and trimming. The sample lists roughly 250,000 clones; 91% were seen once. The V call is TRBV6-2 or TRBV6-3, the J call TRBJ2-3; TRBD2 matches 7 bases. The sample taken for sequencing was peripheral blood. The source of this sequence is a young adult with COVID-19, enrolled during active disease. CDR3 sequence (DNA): TGTGCCAGCAGTTACCCAGGACTAGATACAGATACGCAGTATTTT. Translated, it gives CASSYPGLDTDTQYF.